This entry concerns a single T cell receptor beta chain. The data derive from a study of blood T cell repertoires in COVID-19. Study-level background: The United States, Italy and Spain provided the acute and convalescent COVID-19 samples.

Here immunoSEQ multiplex PCR was the method, and the copy in TCRdb shows in-frame clones only, minus some. The sample has approximately 250,000 clones; under 90% are singletons. CDR1 is LNHDA, CDR2 SQIVND, per germline (reference sequence). CDR3 size: 12 residues. V lost 3 bases and J 11 bases, leaving 10 bases between the germline ends. The sequenced sample was peripheral blood. The chain couples TRBV19 to TRBJ2-2; the D is unclear. This receptor was identified in a man in his sixties with acute or convalescent COVID-19. The CDR3 sequence: CASSIMRRELFF. The CDR3 DNA is TGTGCCAGTAGTATTATGAGAAGAGAGCTGTTTTTT.